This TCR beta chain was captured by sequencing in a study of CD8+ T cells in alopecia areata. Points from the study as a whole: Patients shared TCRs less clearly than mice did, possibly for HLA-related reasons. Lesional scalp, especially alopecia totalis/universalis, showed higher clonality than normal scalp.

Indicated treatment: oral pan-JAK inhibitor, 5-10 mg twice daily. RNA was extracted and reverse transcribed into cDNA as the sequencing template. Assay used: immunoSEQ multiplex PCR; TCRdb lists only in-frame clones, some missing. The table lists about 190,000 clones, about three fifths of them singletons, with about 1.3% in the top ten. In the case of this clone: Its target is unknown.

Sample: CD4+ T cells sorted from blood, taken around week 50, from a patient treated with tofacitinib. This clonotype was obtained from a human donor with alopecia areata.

Written as DNA, the CDR3 is TGTGCCAGCAGTTCCCGGGGTGAAAACACTGAAGCTTTCTTT. Translation: CASSSRGENTEAFF. The chain links TRBV25-1 to TRBJ1-1; unclear D gene. Trimming removed 5 bases from V and 2 bases from J, with 12 bases in between. In germline, CDR1 is MGHDK, CDR2 SYGVNS. This CDR3 has 14 residues.